Following are 7 T cell receptor beta chains from one sample sequenced in a study of cytomegalovirus exposure and HLA in healthy donors. In the PCR, 60 Vbeta and 13 Jbeta primers were used. Clones were read by immunoSEQ multiplex PCR, and TCRdb kept only the in-frame ones, dropping some. The table shows about 190,000 clones, with 87% occurring only once. The specimen sequenced was PBMCs. Receptors were obtained from a boy aged 2 to 10 in good health and CMV-seronegative.

The rearrangement joins TRBV7-2 to TRBJ1-1, with 8 bases identical to TRBD1. Germline CDR1 SGHTA, CDR2 FQGNSA. The junction had 4 bases not matched to a gene; V was cut back by 6 bases and J by 4 bases. The CDR3 covers 13 residues. The CDR3 DNA sequence: TGTGCCAGCAGACGTGGACAGGGCACTGAAGCTTTCTTT. Translation: CASRRGQGTEAFF.

The chain couples TRBV6-5 to TRBJ1-5; the D is unclear. With 5 bases removed from V and 6 bases from J, the gap between germline ends came to 11 bases. Germline V lookup: CDR1 MNHEY, CDR2 SVGAGI. This CDR3 spans 13 amino acids. Here the CDR3 reads CASSEHRVQPQHF. Written as DNA, the CDR3 is TGTGCCAGCAGTGAACACCGGGTTCAGCCCCAGCATTTT.

The chain links TRBV23-1 to TRBJ1-5; unclear D gene. TRBV23-1 is an ORF; its function is uncertain. There are 13 residues in the CDR3. V was clipped by 3 bases and J by 2 bases, with 5 bases between them. The CDR3 region is CASSQQGNQPQHF. The CDR3 coding sequence is TGCGCCAGCAGTCAGCAGGGCAATCAGCCCCAGCATTTT.

The V and J genes are TRBV4-1 and TRBJ2-1; 10 nucleotides agree with TRBD2. J was trimmed by 8 bases and V by 1 base; bases with no gene match: 11. This CDR3 is 17 amino acids long. Germline values: CDR1 MGHRA, CDR2 YSYEKL. The CDR3 loop is CASSQVAGGPRVYEQFF. The CDR3 nucleotides read TGCGCCAGCAGCCAAGTAGCGGGGGGCCCCCGGGTCTATGAGCAGTTCTTC.

This chain uses TRBV5-6 with TRBJ2-3; D ambiguous. This CDR3 spans 16 amino acids. V was cut by 4 bases and J by 2 bases, with 17 bases left in between. Germline loops: CDR1 SGHDT, CDR2 YYEEEE. CDR3 DNA: TGTGCCAGCAGCATTGGGCCCTCACGGTACACAGATACGCAGTATTTT. Residues: CASSIGPSRYTDTQYF.

This rearrangement joins TRBV6-5 to TRBJ2-1; D unclear. V lost 6 bases and J 4 bases, leaving 16 bases between the germline ends. The CDR3 sequence is 15 residues long. Looked up from germline, CDR1 is MNHEY and CDR2 is SVGAGI. The CDR3 spells CASRSSSGSYNEQFF. As DNA, the CDR3 is TGTGCCAGCAGATCCTCTAGTGGCTCTTACAATGAGCAGTTCTTC.

This chain connects TRBV6-1 to TRBJ2-3; a weak D match, TRBD1 (6 bases). With 4 bases removed from V and 1 base from J, the gap between germline ends came to 12 bases. Per germline, CDR1 MNHNS and CDR2 SASEGT. The CDR3 totals 15 residues. The CDR3 DNA reads TGTGCCAGCAGTGCCAGGGGCAGGGGCACAGATACGCAGTATTTT. Its protein product is CASSARGRGTDTQYF.